These T cell receptor beta chains were read from a single sample in a study of blood T cell repertoires in COVID-19. Clones were sequenced by immunoSEQ multiplex PCR, and TCRdb holds only the in-frame ones, with some missing. Among roughly 100,000 clones, roughly 82% were seen once, and the ten largest hold 26%. What was sequenced was peripheral blood. These receptors came from a man aged 55 to 70 with acute or convalescent COVID-19. CDR3s include the opening cysteine and the closing phenylalanine or tryptophan. The D gene is left open where the match is weak. Expanded clones are given a class, and other clones once, few, many or no size at all.

D: TRBD1
J: TRBJ1-2
V: TRBV27
size: NA
CDR3: CASSPTRGFYYGYTF
DNA: TGTGCCAGCAGTCCGACCAGGGGGTTCTACTATGGCTACACCTTC

D: TRBD1
J: TRBJ1-4
V: TRBV5-1
size: NA
CDR3: CASSSLGGTANEKLFF
DNA: TGCGCCAGCAGCTCCCTAGGAGGGACAGCTAATGAAAAACTGTTTTTT

D: TRBD2
J: TRBJ2-1
V: TRBV29-1
size: few
CDR3: CSVVGLAGEGEQFF
DNA: TGCAGCGTTGTGGGACTAGCGGGAGAGGGTGAGCAGTTCTTC

D: NA
J: TRBJ2-5
V: TRBV5-1
size: NA
CDR3: CASSLRAGGLETQYF
DNA: TGCGCCAGCAGCTTACGGGCAGGGGGGTTGGAGACCCAGTACTTC

D: NA
J: TRBJ2-5
V: TRBV6-5
size: NA
CDR3: CASSRGEKTQYF
DNA: TGTGCCAGCAGCCGCGGGGAGAAGACCCAGTACTTC

D: NA
J: TRBJ2-7
V: TRBV4-2
size: NA
CDR3: CASSQDLGRVEQYF
DNA: TGTGCCAGCAGCCAAGACCTTGGTAGAGTCGAGCAGTACTTC

D: TRBD1
J: TRBJ1-1
V: TRBV6-5
size: NA
CDR3: CASRGQGANTEAFF
DNA: TGTGCCAGCAGGGGACAGGGGGCTAACACTGAAGCTTTCTTT

D: TRBD1
J: TRBJ2-5
V: TRBV5-1
size: NA
CDR3: CASSLATGGAETQYF
DNA: TGCGCCAGCAGCTTGGCCACAGGGGGCGCGGAGACCCAGTACTTC

D: NA
J: TRBJ1-5
V: TRBV6-5
size: NA
CDR3: CASRGANQPQHF
DNA: TGTGCCAGCCGAGGTGCTAATCAGCCCCAGCATTTT

D: TRBD1
J: TRBJ1-1
V: TRBV28
size: NA
CDR3: CASLGQGAPSTEAFF
DNA: TGTGCCAGCCTCGGACAGGGGGCCCCTTCCACTGAAGCTTTCTTT

D: NA
J: TRBJ2-2
V: TRBV27
size: NA
CDR3: CASSLARNTGELFF
DNA: TGTGCCAGCAGTTTGGCCAGGAACACCGGGGAGCTGTTTTTT

D: NA
J: TRBJ1-1
V: TRBV5-1
size: NA
CDR3: CASSSYSQRAEAFF
DNA: TGCGCCAGCAGCAGCTACAGCCAACGCGCTGAAGCTTTCTTT

D: TRBD1
J: TRBJ2-3
V: TRBV9
size: NA
CDR3: CASSVGTAKQDTQYF
DNA: TGTGCCAGCAGCGTGGGGACAGCAAAGCAGGATACGCAGTATTTT

D: NA
J: TRBJ2-2
V: TRBV7-2
size: NA
CDR3: CASSLDGSGTGELFF
DNA: TGTGCCAGCAGCTTAGACGGAAGCGGAACCGGGGAGCTGTTTTTT

D: TRBD1
J: TRBJ2-5
V: TRBV5-1
size: NA
CDR3: CASSLGDRVSETQYF
DNA: TGCGCCAGCAGCTTGGGGGACAGGGTTTCGGAGACCCAGTACTTC

D: NA
J: TRBJ2-2
V: TRBV19
size: NA
CDR3: CASSISVRAGELFF
DNA: TGTGCCAGTAGTATTTCGGTACGCGCCGGGGAGCTGTTTTTT

D: NA
J: TRBJ2-5
V: TRBV9
size: many
CDR3: CASSVGRQGETQYF
DNA: TGTGCCAGCAGCGTAGGGCGGCAGGGAGAGACCCAGTACTTC

D: NA
J: TRBJ1-4
V: TRBV6-5
size: NA
CDR3: CASSYSSGVGEKLFF
DNA: TGTGCCAGCAGTTACTCGTCGGGGGTAGGAGAAAAACTGTTTTTT

D: TRBD1
J: TRBJ1-6
V: TRBV19
size: once
CDR3: CASRDRVSYNSPLHF
DNA: TGTGCCAGCCGGGACAGGGTGTCCTATAATTCACCCCTCCACTTT

D: NA
J: TRBJ1-1
V: TRBV29-1
size: once
CDR3: CSVKRGNGAEAFF
DNA: TGCAGCGTTAAAAGGGGTAACGGCGCTGAAGCTTTCTTT

D: NA
J: TRBJ2-6
V: TRBV20-1
size: once
CDR3: CSASIEGAGVLTF
DNA: TGCAGTGCTAGTATAGAGGGAGCGGGCGTCCTGACTTTC

D: TRBD2
J: TRBJ2-5
V: TRBV29-1
size: NA
CDR3: CSVVTSGLETQYF
DNA: TGCAGCGTTGTGACTAGCGGGTTAGAGACCCAGTACTTC

D: TRBD1
J: TRBJ1-3
V: TRBV19
size: NA
CDR3: CASSARDRGENTIYF
DNA: TGTGCCAGTAGTGCACGGGACAGGGGCGAAAACACCATATATTTT

D: TRBD2
J: TRBJ2-2
V: TRBV3-1/TRBV3-2
size: NA
CDR3: CASSQGLAGGPTGELFF
DNA: TGTGCCAGCAGCCAAGGCCTAGCGGGAGGGCCAACCGGGGAGCTGTTTTTT

D: NA
J: TRBJ2-5
V: TRBV5-1
size: NA
CDR3: CASSLGAAQETQYF
DNA: TGCGCCAGCAGCTTGGGCGCGGCACAAGAGACCCAGTACTTC

D: TRBD2
J: TRBJ2-1
V: TRBV7-8
size: NA
CDR3: CASSPLADLYNEQFF
DNA: TGTGCCAGCAGCCCACTAGCGGACCTCTACAATGAGCAGTTCTTC

D: NA
J: TRBJ2-3
V: TRBV5-4
size: NA
CDR3: CASSLVASETNTQYF
DNA: TGTGCCAGCAGCTTGGTCGCTAGCGAGACCAATACGCAGTATTTT

D: TRBD1
J: TRBJ1-6
V: TRBV28
size: NA
CDR3: CASRSGGSPLHF
DNA: TGTGCCAGCAGGTCAGGGGGTTCACCCCTCCACTTT

D: NA
J: TRBJ1-5
V: TRBV19
size: NA
CDR3: CASSIDQGFNQPQHF
DNA: TGTGCCAGTAGTATAGACCAGGGTTTTAATCAGCCCCAGCATTTT

D: NA
J: TRBJ2-3
V: TRBV18
size: NA
CDR3: CASSPIGSPDTQYF
DNA: TGTGCCAGCTCACCGATCGGTTCCCCAGATACGCAGTATTTT